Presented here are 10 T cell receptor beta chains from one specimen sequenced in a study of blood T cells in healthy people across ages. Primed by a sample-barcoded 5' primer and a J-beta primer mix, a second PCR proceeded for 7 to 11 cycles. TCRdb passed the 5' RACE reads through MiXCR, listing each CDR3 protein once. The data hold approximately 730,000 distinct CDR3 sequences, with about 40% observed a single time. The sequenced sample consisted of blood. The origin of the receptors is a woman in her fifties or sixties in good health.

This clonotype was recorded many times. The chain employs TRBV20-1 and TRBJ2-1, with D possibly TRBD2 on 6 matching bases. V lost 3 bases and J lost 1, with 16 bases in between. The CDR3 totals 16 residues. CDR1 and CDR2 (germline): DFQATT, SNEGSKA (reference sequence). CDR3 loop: CSARGLGPASYNEQFF. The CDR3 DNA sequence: TGCAGTGCTAGGGGACTGGGCCCCGCGTCCTACAATGAGCAGTTCTTC.

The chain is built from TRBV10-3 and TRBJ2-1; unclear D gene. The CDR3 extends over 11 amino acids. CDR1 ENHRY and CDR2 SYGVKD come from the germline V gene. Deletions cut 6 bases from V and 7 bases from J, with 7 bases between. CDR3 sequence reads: CAISKKNEQFF. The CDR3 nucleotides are TGTGCCATCAGCAAAAAGAATGAGCAGTTCTTC.

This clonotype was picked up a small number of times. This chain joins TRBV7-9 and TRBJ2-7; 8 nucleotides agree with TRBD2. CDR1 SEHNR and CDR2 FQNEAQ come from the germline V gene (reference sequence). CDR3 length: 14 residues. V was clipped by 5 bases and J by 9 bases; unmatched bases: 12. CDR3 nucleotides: TGTGCCAGCAGCCCCCCGGGGGGGCCGACGCCGCAGTACTTC. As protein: CASSPPGGPTPQYF.

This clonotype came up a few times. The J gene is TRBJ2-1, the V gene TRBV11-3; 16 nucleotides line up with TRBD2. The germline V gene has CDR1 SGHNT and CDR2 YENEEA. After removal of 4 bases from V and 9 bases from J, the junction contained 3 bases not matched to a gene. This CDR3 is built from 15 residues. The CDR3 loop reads CASSSGTSGGGEQFF. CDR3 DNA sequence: TGTGCCAGCAGCTCCGGGACTAGCGGGGGGGGTGAGCAGTTCTTC.

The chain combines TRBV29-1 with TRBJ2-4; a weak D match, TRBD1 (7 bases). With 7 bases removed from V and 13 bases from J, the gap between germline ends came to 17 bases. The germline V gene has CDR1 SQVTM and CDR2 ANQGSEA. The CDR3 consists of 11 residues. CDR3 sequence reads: CSASSRGEQYF. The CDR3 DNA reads TGCAGCGCCTCCTCCAGGGGGGAGCAGTACTTC.

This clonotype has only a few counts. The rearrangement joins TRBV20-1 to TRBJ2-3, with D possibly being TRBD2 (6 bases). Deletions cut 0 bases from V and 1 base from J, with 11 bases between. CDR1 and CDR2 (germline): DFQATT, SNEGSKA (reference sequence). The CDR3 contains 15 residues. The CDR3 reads CSARDIIAGTDTQYF. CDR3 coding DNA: TGCAGTGCTAGAGATATAATAGCGGGCACAGATACGCAGTATTTT.

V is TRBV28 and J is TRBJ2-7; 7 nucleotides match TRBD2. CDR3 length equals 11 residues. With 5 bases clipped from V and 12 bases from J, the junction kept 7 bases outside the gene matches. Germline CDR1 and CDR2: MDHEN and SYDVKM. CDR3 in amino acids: CASSAPGGTYF. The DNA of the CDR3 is TGTGCCAGCAGTGCACCGGGGGGAACGTACTTC.

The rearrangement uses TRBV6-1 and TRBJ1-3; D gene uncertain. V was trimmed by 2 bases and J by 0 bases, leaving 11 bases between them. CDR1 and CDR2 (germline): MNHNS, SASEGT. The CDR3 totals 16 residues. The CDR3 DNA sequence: TGTGCCAGCAGTGAAACCGGGAATCTCTCTGGAAACACCATATATTTT. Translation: CASSETGNLSGNTIYF.

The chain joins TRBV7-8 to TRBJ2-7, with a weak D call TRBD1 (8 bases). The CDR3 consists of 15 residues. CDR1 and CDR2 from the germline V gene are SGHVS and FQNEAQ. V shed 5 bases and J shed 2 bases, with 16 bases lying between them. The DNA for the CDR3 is TGTGCCAGCAGCGCGTACAGGGGGGGGACCTACGAGCAGTACTTC. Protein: CASSAYRGGTYEQYF.

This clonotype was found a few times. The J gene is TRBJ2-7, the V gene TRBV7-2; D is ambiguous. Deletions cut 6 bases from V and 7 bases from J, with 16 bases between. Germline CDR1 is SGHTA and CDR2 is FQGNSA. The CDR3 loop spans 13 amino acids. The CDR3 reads CASSPDRAREQYF. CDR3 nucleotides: TGTGCCAGCAGTCCTGATCGGGCGAGGGAGCAGTACTTC.